This T cell receptor (beta chain) derives from a study of response to subunit inactivated influenza vaccine. The study, taken as a whole, reports: A suggestion made by the authors is that each seasonal influenza vaccination recruits few new T cells.

In the case of this clonotype: Its antigen is still unknown.

V lost 5 bases, J lost 4 bases, and 37 bases lay in between. Germline assignment: CDR1 PRHDT and CDR2 FYEKMQ (reference sequence). The CDR3 has 22 amino acids. TCRdb independently ran MiXCR on the RT-PCR reads; one entry per CDR3 protein. The data show 150,000 or so distinct CDR3 sequences, around 9.9% seen once. The genes are TRBV13 and TRBJ2-3; D is tentatively TRBD1 or TRBD2 (6 bases each). The sequence came from a man aged 50-59 years who received an inactivated influenza vaccine. Sequenced material: non-naive T cells sorted from PBMCs, taken roughly 46 days after vaccination. CDR3 sequence (DNA): TGTGCCAGCAGCCTAAGCTCCATCTCAGGTCGGAGGGGGTTCGAGAAAGCAGATACGCAGTATTTT. It specifies CASSLSSISGRRGFEKADTQYF. Full variable domain (remainder filled in from reference TRBV13 and TRBJ2-3): AAGVIQSPRHLIKEKRETATLKCYPIPRHDTVYWYQQGPGQDPQFLISFYEKMQSDKGSIPDRFSAQQFSDYHSELNMSSLELGDSALYFCASSLSSISGRRGFEKADTQYFGPGTRLTVL.